This T cell receptor (beta chain) was identified during a study of T-cell reconstitution after alpha-beta-depleted transplantation in children. Unique molecular identifiers were built into the TCRbeta library. TCRdb re-analysed the PCR reads in MiXCR, keeping a single row per CDR3 protein. The data show under 300,000 distinct CDR3 sequences, around a tenth seen once. Study-wide results and limits: Once a year had passed after transplant, T-cell counts and diversity came mostly from newly produced T cells. At day 60, the high TCRbeta diversity found in some patients originated from recipient T cells and thymic progenitors that had survived. Reportedly, alpha-beta T cells present about two months post-transplant originated from several hundred expanded clones of graft origin.

The germline V gene has CDR1 SGHAT and CDR2 FQDESV (reference sequence). This CDR3 region has 19 residues. The V gene end was trimmed by 4 bases and the J gene end by 0 bases; junction bases not matched to a gene: 9. This clonotype showed up many times. Its specificity is unknown. The receptor comes from a male patient between 2 and 15 years old who had a stem cell transplant for chronic granulomatous disease, so the T cells may come from the graft donor. The rearrangement links TRBV11-1 to TRBJ2-6; 10 nucleotides match TRBD1. Sequenced here: peripheral blood, sampled 180 days after TCRalphabeta/CD19-depleted stem cell transplant. CDR3 DNA sequence: TGTGCCAGCAGCTCTGGCAATGGGACAGGGGCCTCTGGGGCCAACGTCCTGACTTTC. Translated: CASSSGNGTGASGANVLTF.